This TCR beta chain stems from a study of blood T cells in healthy people across ages. General study findings and limits: As age increased, TCR beta diversity per million T cells fell in a roughly linear fashion.

This clonotype was observed many times. Its antigen is as yet unknown. Together with a sample-barcoded 5' primer, a J-beta primer mix was included in a second PCR lasting roughly 6 to 12 cycles. Each cDNA was tagged by a template-switch adaptor containing 12 random nucleotides. TCRdb re-analysed the 5' RACE reads in MiXCR, keeping a single row per CDR3 protein. The sample has 630,000 or so distinct CDR3 sequences, approximately 30% seen once. J was trimmed by 4 bases and V by 1 base; bases with no gene match: 3. The CDR3 extends over 14 amino acids. PBMCs were isolated at a quantity of at least 6 million per sample.

The chain has TRBV12-3 or TRBV12-4 and TRBJ1-2; 7 bases line up with TRBD1. The sequenced sample consisted of blood. The sequence came from a woman aged 80 or over in good health. In DNA form, the CDR3 reads TGTGCCAGCAGTTTAGGCGCAGGGGGCTATGGCTACACCTTC. Translation gives CASSLGAGGYGYTF.